This T cell receptor beta chain was documented in a study of shared clonotypes between healthy human individuals. There are 17 residues in the CDR3. V lost 4 bases and J lost 4, with 20 bases in between. CDR1 is SGHDT and CDR2 is YYEEEE in the germline V gene. TCRdb keeps only in-frame clones here, not all; method: immunoSEQ multiplex PCR. The repertoire holds about 1 million clones, with roughly 80% as singletons. This TCR came from a man aged 18 to 35 in good health. Sequencing was done on a sample of memory CD4+ T cells sorted from blood. The subset here: CD45RA-negative fraction. V and J are TRBV5-6 and TRBJ2-2; either TRBD1 or TRBD2 may supply D (7 bases each). CDR3 nucleotides: TGTGCCAGCAGCCCCCCGGGGGAGGGGGCAGTCACCGGGGAGCTGTTTTTT. Amino acid sequence: CASSPPGEGAVTGELFF.